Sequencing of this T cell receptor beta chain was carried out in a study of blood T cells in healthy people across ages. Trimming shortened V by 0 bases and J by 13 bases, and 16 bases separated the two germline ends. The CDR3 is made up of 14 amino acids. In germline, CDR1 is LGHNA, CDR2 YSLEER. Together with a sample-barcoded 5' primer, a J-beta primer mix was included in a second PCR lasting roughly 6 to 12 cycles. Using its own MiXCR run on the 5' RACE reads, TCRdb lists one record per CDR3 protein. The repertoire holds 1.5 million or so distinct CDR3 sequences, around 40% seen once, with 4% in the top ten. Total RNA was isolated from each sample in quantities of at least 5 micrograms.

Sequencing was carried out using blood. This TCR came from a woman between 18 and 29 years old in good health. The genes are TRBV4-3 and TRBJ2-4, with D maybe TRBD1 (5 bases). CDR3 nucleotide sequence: TGCGCCAGCAGCCAAGATAGGACATCGTTGGAGCAGTACTTC. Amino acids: CASSQDRTSLEQYF.